Here is one T cell receptor (beta chain) with its context. The antigen is undetermined. Time point reported: week 5, during vaccination. A 20-mer mutant IDH1 peptide at 300 ug was injected subcutaneously with topical imiquimod. The V gene lost 0 bases and the J gene lost 0 bases, with 7 bases spanning the gap. The germline gives CDR1 LNHNV, CDR2 YYDKDF (reference sequence). CDR3 length: 15 residues. Sequencing used immunoSEQ multiplex PCR; TCRdb keeps in-frame clones, though not all of them. Here the sample spans tens of thousands of clones, 91% being singletons. This entry belongs to a study of a mutant IDH1 vaccine in newly diagnosed glioma. Study in general: Earlier therapy was either radiotherapy, temozolomide, or both, and most got both.

This TCR came from a woman between 45 and 60 years old with glioma. The V and J genes are TRBV15 and TRBJ2-3; tentative D call: TRBD2 (5 bases). The source was PBMCs, collected from a glioma patient whose treatment included an IDH1 peptide vaccine. The DNA of the CDR3 is TGTGCCACCAGCAGAGAGGGCGGGAGCACAGATACGCAGTATTTT. This translates into CATSREGGSTDTQYF.